The source of this T cell receptor beta chain is a study of esophageal squamous cell carcinoma under preoperative chemotherapy. The trim removed 6 bases at V and 4 bases at J, leaving 6 bases unmatched. The CDR3 runs 14 residues. Germline-derived CDR1 and CDR2 are SQVTM and ANQGSEA. Time point denoted: after preoperative PTX-NDP chemotherapy. Paclitaxel-nedaplatin chemotherapy was given to patients ahead of their surgery. TCRdb called the PCR reads again in MiXCR, with one record for every CDR3 protein. The sample contains about 9,600 distinct CDR3 sequences, about 52% of which appear only once. The chain joins TRBV29-1 to TRBJ2-1, with 10 bases matching TRBD2. The TCR sequence derives from a human donor with esophageal squamous cell carcinoma. The donor label of this sample is uncertain. This material was acquired from a patient given preoperative chemotherapy. CDR3 sequence reads: CSVLLAGLYNEQFF. In nucleotides, the CDR3 is TGCAGCGTACTACTAGCGGGGTTATACAATGAGCAGTTCTTC.